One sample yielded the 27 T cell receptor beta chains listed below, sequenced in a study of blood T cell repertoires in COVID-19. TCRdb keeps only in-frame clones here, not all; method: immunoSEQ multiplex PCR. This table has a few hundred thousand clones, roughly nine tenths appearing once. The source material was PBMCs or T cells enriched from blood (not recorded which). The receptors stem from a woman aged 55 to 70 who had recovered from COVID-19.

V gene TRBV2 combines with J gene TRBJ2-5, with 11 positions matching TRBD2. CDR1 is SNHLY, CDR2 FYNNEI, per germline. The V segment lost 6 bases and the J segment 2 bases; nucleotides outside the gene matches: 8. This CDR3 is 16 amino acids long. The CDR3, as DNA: TGTGCCAGCAGACACACTAGCGGGGGTTTACAAGAGACCCAGTACTTC. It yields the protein CASRHTSGGLQETQYF. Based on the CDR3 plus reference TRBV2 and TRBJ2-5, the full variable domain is EPEVTQTPSHQVTQMGQEVILRCVPISNHLYFYWYRQILGQKVEFLVSFYNNEISEKSEIFDDQFSVERPDGSNFTLKIRSTKLEDSAMYFCASRHTSGGLQETQYFGPGTRLLVL.

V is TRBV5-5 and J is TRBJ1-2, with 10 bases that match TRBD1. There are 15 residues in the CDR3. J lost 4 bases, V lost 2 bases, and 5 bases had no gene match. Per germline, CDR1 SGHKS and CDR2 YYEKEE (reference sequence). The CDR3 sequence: CASSLRDRGGYGYTF. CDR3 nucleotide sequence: TGTGCCAGCAGCTTAAGGGACAGGGGAGGCTATGGCTACACCTTC.

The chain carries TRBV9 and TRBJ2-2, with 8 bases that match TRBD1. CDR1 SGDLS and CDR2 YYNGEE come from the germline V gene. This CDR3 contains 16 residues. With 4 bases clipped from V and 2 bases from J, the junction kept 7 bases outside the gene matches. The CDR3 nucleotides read TGTGCCAGCAGCACCAGGACAGGGCGAAACACCGGGGAGCTGTTTTTT. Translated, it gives CASSTRTGRNTGELFF.

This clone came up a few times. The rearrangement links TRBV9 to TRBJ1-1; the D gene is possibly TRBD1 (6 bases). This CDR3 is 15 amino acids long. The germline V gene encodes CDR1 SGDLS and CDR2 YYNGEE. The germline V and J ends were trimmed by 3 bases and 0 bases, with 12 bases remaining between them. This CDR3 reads CASSGTGHMNTEAFF. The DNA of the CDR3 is TGTGCCAGCAGCGGAACGGGACATATGAACACTGAAGCTTTCTTT.

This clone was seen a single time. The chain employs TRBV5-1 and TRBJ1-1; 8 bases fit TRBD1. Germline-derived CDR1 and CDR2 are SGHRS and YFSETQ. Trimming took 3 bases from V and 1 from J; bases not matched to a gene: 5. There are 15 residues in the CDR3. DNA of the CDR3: TGCGCCAGCAGCTCATTGCAGGGGGCGAACACTGAAGCTTTCTTT. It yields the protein CASSSLQGANTEAFF.

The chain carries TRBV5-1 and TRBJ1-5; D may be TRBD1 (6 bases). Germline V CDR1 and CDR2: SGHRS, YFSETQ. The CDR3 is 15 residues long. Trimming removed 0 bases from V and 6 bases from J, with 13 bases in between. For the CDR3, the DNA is TGCGCCAGCAGCTTGGATGACAGGCCGCTTCAGCCCCAGCATTTT. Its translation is CASSLDDRPLQPQHF.

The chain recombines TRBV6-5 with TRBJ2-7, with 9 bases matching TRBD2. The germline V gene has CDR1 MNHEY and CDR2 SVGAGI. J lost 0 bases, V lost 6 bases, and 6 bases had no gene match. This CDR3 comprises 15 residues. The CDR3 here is CASRVAGVSSYEQYF. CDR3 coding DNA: TGTGCCAGCAGAGTAGCGGGGGTATCCTCCTACGAGCAGTACTTC.

CDR3 residues: CASRTDTTNSPLHF. CDR3 DNA: TGTGCCAGCAGGACGGACACGACAAATTCACCCCTCCACTTT. V is TRBV6-5 and J is TRBJ1-6, with D perhaps matching TRBD1 (5 bases). V was clipped by 6 bases and J by 7 bases, with 13 bases between them. Germline CDR1 reads MNHEY; CDR2 reads SVGAGI. The CDR3 is 14 amino acids.

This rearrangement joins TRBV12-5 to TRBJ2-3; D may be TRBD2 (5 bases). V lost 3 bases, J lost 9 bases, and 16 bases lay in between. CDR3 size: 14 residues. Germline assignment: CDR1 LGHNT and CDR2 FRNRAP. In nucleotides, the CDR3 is TGTGCTAGTGGTTTCAAGCCGGGATCGGGCACGCAGTATTTT. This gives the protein CASGFKPGSGTQYF.

The CDR3 bases are TGCGCCAGCAGAGTGACAGGGGGTGGCAATCAGCCCCAGCATTTT. It specifies CASRVTGGGNQPQHF. This chain joins TRBV5-1 and TRBJ1-5, with 9 bases fitting TRBD1. CDR3 length equals 15 residues. Germline V CDR1 and CDR2: SGHRS, YFSETQ. Unmatched junction bases numbered 5, after V lost 5 bases and J lost 2 bases.

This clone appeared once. The DNA of the CDR3 is TGTGCCACTAGGGGGTTAAGAGAGCAGTACGTC. Amino acids: CATRGLREQYV. The J gene is TRBJ2-7, the V gene TRBV28; tentatively, D is TRBD1 (6 bases). Trimming cost V 10 bases and J 7 bases, with 14 bases left between them. Germline CDR1 and CDR2: MDHEN and SYDVKM. The CDR3 length is 11 residues.

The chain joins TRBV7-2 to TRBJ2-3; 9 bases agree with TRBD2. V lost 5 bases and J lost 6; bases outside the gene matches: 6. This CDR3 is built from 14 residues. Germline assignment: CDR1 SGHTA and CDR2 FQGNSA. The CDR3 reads CASSRGGAGDTQYF. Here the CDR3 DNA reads TGTGCCAGCAGCCGCGGGGGGGCCGGGGATACGCAGTATTTT.

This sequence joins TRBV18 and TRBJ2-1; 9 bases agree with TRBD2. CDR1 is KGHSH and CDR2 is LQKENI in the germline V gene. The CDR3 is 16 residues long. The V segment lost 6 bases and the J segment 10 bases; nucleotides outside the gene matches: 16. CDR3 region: CASSLAVAGGPWEQFF. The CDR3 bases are TGTGCCAGCTCTCTTGCGGTGGCGGGGGGGCCTTGGGAGCAGTTCTTC.

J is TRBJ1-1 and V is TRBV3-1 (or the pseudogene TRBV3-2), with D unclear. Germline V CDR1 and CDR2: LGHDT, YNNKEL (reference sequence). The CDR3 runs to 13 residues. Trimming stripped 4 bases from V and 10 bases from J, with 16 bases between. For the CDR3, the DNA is TGTGCCAGCAGCCTGTCTCGTTCTGCGAGAGCTTTCTTT. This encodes CASSLSRSARAFF.

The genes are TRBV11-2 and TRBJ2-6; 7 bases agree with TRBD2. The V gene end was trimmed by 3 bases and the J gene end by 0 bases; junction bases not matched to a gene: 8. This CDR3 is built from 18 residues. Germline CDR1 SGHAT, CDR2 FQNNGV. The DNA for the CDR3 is TGTGCCAGCAGCTTCCCCGGGACTACCAACTCTGGGGCCAACGTCCTGACTTTC. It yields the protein CASSFPGTTNSGANVLTF.

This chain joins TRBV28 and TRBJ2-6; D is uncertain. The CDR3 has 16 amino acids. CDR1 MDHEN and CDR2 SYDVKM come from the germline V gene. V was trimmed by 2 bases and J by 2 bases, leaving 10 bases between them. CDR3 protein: CASSLPSLAGANVLTF. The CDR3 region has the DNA TGTGCCAGCAGTTTACCCAGCCTAGCTGGGGCCAACGTCCTGACTTTC.

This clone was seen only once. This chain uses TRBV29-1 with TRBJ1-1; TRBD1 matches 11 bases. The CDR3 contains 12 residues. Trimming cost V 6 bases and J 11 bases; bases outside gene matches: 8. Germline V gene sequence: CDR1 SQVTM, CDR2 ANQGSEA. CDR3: CSVWTGGDSAFF. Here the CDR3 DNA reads TGCAGCGTCTGGACAGGGGGCGATAGTGCTTTCTTT.

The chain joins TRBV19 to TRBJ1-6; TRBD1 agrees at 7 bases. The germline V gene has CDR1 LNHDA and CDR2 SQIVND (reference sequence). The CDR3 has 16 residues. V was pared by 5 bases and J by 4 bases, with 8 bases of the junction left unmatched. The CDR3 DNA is TGTGCCAGTAGTTATGGGGCAGGGGGTTATAATTCACCCCTCCACTTT. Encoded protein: CASSYGAGGYNSPLHF. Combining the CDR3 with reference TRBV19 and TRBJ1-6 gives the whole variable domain DGGITQSPKYLFRKEGQNVTLSCEQNLNHDAMYWYRQDPGQGLRLIYYSQIVNDFQKGDIAEGYSVSREKKESFPLTVTSAQKNPTAFYLCASSYGAGGYNSPLHFGNGTRLTVT.

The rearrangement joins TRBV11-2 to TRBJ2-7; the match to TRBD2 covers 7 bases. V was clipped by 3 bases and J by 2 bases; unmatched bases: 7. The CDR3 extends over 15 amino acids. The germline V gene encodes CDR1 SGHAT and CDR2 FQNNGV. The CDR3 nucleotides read TGTGCCAGCAGCTTTGGACTAGTGACCCCCTACGAGCAGTACTTC. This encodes CASSFGLVTPYEQYF.

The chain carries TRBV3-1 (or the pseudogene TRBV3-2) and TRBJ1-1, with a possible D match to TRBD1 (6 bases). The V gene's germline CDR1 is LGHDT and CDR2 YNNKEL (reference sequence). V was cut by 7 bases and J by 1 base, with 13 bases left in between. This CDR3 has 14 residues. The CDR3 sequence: CASTKRGGNTEAFF. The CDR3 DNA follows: TGTGCCAGCACTAAGAGAGGGGGGAACACTGAAGCTTTCTTT.

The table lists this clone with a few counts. DNA for the CDR3: TGCGCCAGCAGCCCACAGGGAGTCGGGACTGAAGCTTTCTTT. This codes for CASSPQGVGTEAFF. The gene calls are TRBV5-1 and TRBJ1-1, with D maybe TRBD1 (6 bases). Germline CDR1 and CDR2: SGHRS and YFSETQ. V lost 4 bases to trimming and J lost 5 bases, with 15 bases between them. There are 14 residues in the CDR3.

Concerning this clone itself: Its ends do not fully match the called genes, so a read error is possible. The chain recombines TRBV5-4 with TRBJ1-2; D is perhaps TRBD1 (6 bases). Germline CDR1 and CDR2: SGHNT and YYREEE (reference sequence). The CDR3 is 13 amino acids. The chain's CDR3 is CASSLDSHYGYTF. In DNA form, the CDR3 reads TGTGCCAGCAGTTTGGACAGCCACTATGGCTACACCTTC.

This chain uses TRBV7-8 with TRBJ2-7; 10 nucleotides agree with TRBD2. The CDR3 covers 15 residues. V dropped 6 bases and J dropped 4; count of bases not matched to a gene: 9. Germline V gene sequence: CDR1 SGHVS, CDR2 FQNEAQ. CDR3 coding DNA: TGTGCCAGCAGTTTATCCCCTAGCGGGGGTTACGAGCAGTACTTC. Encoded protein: CASSLSPSGGYEQYF.

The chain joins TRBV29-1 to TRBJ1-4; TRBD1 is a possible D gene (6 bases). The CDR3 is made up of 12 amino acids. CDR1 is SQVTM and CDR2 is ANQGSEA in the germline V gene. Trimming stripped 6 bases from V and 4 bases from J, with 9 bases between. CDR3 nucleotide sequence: TGCAGCGTCCGGACAGTTAATGAAAAACTGTTTTTT. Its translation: CSVRTVNEKLFF.

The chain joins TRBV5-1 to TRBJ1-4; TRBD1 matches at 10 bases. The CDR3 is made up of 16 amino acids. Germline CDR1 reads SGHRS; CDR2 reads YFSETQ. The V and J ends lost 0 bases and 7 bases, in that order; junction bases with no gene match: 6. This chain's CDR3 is CASSLGTGGGGEKLFF. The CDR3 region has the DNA TGCGCCAGCAGCTTGGGGACAGGGGGAGGCGGTGAAAAACTGTTTTTT.

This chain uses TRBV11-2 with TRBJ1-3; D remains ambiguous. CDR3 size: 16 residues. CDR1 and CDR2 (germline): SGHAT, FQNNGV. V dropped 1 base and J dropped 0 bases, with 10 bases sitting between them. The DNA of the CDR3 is TGTGCCAGCAGCTTAGCCCCCTCGTTCTCTGGAAACACCATATATTTT. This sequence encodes CASSLAPSFSGNTIYF.

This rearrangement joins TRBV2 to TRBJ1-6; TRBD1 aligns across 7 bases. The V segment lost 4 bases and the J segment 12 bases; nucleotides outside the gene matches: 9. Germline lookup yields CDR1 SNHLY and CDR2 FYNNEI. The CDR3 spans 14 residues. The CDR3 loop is CASSGPQGEEPLHF. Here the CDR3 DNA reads TGTGCCAGCAGTGGGCCCCAGGGGGAGGAACCCCTCCACTTT. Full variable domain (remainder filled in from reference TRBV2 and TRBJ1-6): EPEVTQTPSHQVTQMGQEVILRCVPISNHLYFYWYRQILGQKVEFLVSFYNNEISEKSEIFDDQFSVERPDGSNFTLKIRSTKLEDSAMYFCASSGPQGEEPLHFGNGTRLTVT.